Shown below are 32 T cell receptor beta chains from a single sample sequenced in a study of metastatic and nonmetastatic thyroid tumors. TCRdb re-called the PCR reads with MiXCR. The sample consists of about 15,000 clones, under 35% of them appearing once. Thyroid surgery was performed in patients who had received no treatment beforehand. The sample taken for sequencing was adjacent normal tissue. The receptors were gathered from a female donor with papillary thyroid cancer or a benign thyroid nodule (not recorded which). Some clones in this sample may be carry-over from other donors' samples.

This clone was seen more than once but under ten times. The chain is built from TRBV2 and TRBJ1-1, with D hard to call. Germline V gene data show CDR1 as SNHLY and CDR2 as FYNNEI. This CDR3 spans 13 amino acids. Trimming removed 3 bases from V and 1 base from J, with 6 bases in between. The CDR3 reads CASSEGRNTEAFF. For the CDR3, the DNA is TGTGCCAGCAGTGAGGGCAGGAACACTGAAGCTTTCTTT.

This sequence joins TRBV11-2 and TRBJ1-2; 10 bases match TRBD1. The CDR3 contains 17 residues. J gave up 4 bases and V 0 bases, and 8 bases lay outside the gene matches. Germline CDR1 reads SGHAT; CDR2 reads FQNNGV. Written as DNA, the CDR3 is TGTGCCAGCAGCTTAGAGTACGGGACAGGGGTGACCTATGGCTACACCTTC. Its translation: CASSLEYGTGVTYGYTF.

V usage is TRBV9 and J usage is TRBJ2-7, with TRBD2 identical over 8 bases. With V trimmed by 4 bases and J by 2 bases, 8 bases remained unmatched. CDR1 SGDLS and CDR2 YYNGEE come from the germline V gene. This CDR3 contains 15 residues. Here the CDR3 reads CASSPSGSRTYEQYF. Written as DNA, the CDR3 is TGTGCCAGCAGCCCAAGCGGGAGTCGAACCTACGAGCAGTACTTC.

Within the sample, this clone is large. The gene calls are TRBV6-5 and TRBJ2-5; D uncertain. CDR1 is MNHEY and CDR2 is SVGAGI in the germline V gene. The CDR3 runs 12 residues. V was pared by 0 bases and J by 5 bases, with 4 bases between. CDR3 in DNA: TGTGCCAGCAGTTACTCTCGGGAGACCCAGTACTTC. Residues: CASSYSRETQYF.

V and J are TRBV6-5 and TRBJ1-2; TRBD1 agrees at 12 bases. This CDR3 is built from 17 residues. V lost 4 bases, J lost 7 bases, and 13 bases stayed unmatched. Germline V gene data show CDR1 as MNHEY and CDR2 as SVGAGI. The CDR3 reads CASSFNFWDRGQSGYTF. DNA for the CDR3: TGTGCCAGCAGTTTTAACTTTTGGGACAGGGGGCAGAGTGGCTACACCTTC.

This clone was observed a handful of times. The J gene is TRBJ2-5, the V gene TRBV29-1; the D is unclear. This CDR3 comprises 13 residues. Trimming took off 7 bases at V and 7 bases at J, with 19 bases between the two ends. The V gene's germline CDR1 is SQVTM and CDR2 ANQGSEA. The CDR3 nucleotides read TGCAGCGCTTACCTGGGTGTCGTTGGGACCCAGTACTTC. Encoded protein: CSAYLGVVGTQYF. The whole variable domain, remainder taken from reference TRBV29-1 and TRBJ2-5, is SAVISQKPSRDICQRGTSLTIQCQVDSQVTMMFWYRQQPGQSLTLIATANQGSEATYESGFVIDKFPISRPNLTFSTLTVSNMSPEDSSIYLCSAYLGVVGTQYFGPGTRLLVL.

The CDR3 sequence is CASSYNIPSGSGETQYF. The DNA of the CDR3 is TGTGCCAGCAGCTATAATATTCCTAGCGGGAGTGGGGAGACCCAGTACTTC. This sequence joins TRBV7-2 and TRBJ2-5; 10 bases are shared with TRBD2. Trimming cost V 4 bases and J 5 bases; bases outside gene matches: 13. Germline V gene data show CDR1 as SGHTA and CDR2 as FQGNSA. The CDR3 length is 17 residues.

This clone was counted ten times or more. The CDR3 loop reads CAWWALGRGQGNTIYF. CDR3 nucleotides: TGTGCCTGGTGGGCCCTTGGAAGGGGGCAAGGAAACACCATATATTTT. The J gene is TRBJ1-3, the V gene TRBV30; 7 nucleotides agree with TRBD1. The CDR3 sequence is 16 residues long. Germline values: CDR1 GTSNPN, CDR2 SVGIG (reference sequence). J was trimmed by 4 bases and V by 5 bases; bases with no gene match: 14.

This clone was seen only once. This CDR3 is also generated by other DNA sequences in the sample. The chain combines TRBV2 with TRBJ1-2, with TRBD1 matching 8 bases. J gave up 6 bases and V 7 bases, and 10 bases lay outside the gene matches. Germline V gene sequence: CDR1 SNHLY, CDR2 FYNNEI. CDR3 size: 14 residues. CDR3 sequence: CASTRTGWSNGYTF. The CDR3 DNA reads as TGTGCCAGCACACGGACAGGGTGGAGTAATGGCTACACCTTC.

The table lists this clone with a few counts. The chain couples TRBV6-2 or TRBV6-3 to TRBJ2-5; TRBD1 matches at 7 bases. Germline assignment: CDR1 MNHEY and CDR2 SVGEGT. Trimming cost V 1 base and J 2 bases; bases outside gene matches: 1. CDR3 size: 14 residues. The CDR3 DNA reads as TGTGCCAGCAGTTACTGGGGACAGCAAGAGACCCAGTACTTC. Translation: CASSYWGQQETQYF.

The V call is TRBV4-3, the J call TRBJ2-7; D unresolved. Trimming shortened V by 0 bases and J by 1 base, and 13 bases separated the two germline ends. Germline loops: CDR1 LGHNA, CDR2 YSLEER. The CDR3 sequence is 16 residues long. The CDR3 spells CASSQDAADSSYEQYF. The CDR3 nucleotides are TGCGCCAGCAGCCAAGATGCGGCAGACTCTTCCTACGAGCAGTACTTC.

Relative to its sample, this clone is medium-sized. The genes are TRBV20-1 and TRBJ2-4; tentative D call: TRBD2 (6 bases). The V and J ends lost 6 bases and 5 bases respectively, with 32 bases between them. Germline loops: CDR1 DFQATT, CDR2 SNEGSKA (reference sequence). CDR3 length: 19 amino acids. The CDR3 DNA is TGCAGTGCCATCACGCCCCTAGGCGGGGACTCACCCATGCAAAACATTCAGTACTTC. Encoded protein: CSAITPLGGDSPMQNIQYF.

This clone was seen a handful of times. The V and J genes are TRBV15 and TRBJ1-5; D call uncertain. V shed 1 base and J shed 0 bases, with 1 base lying between them. Germline V lookup: CDR1 LNHNV, CDR2 YYDKDF (reference sequence). The CDR3 contains 13 residues. For the CDR3, the DNA is TGTGCCACCAGCAGAGTTAGCAATCAGCCCCAGCATTTT. Translating it yields CATSRVSNQPQHF. Together with reference TRBV15 and TRBJ1-5, the CDR3 gives the full variable domain: DAMVIQNPRYQVTQFGKPVTLSCSQTLNHNVMYWYQQKSSQAPKLLFHYYDKDFNNEADTPDNFQSRRPNTSFCFLDIRSPGLGDTAMYLCATSRVSNQPQHFGDGTRLSIL.

The V and J genes are TRBV6-5 and TRBJ2-1; 7 bases line up with TRBD1. Trimming cost V 0 bases and J 0 bases; bases outside gene matches: 5. This CDR3 has 17 amino acids. CDR1 and CDR2 from the germline V gene are MNHEY and SVGAGI. For the CDR3, the DNA is TGTGCCAGCAGTTACTCTACGACAGGGAGCTCCTACAATGAGCAGTTCTTC. Its translation: CASSYSTTGSSYNEQFF.

There are a few counts of this clone. In nucleotides, the CDR3 is TGTGCCAGCACTCTAGTTCAAGAGACCCAGTACTTC. The encoded protein is CASTLVQETQYF. The rearrangement joins TRBV6-5 to TRBJ2-5; D is unresolved. The germline V gene has CDR1 MNHEY and CDR2 SVGAGI. Trimming stripped 7 bases from V and 2 bases from J, with 8 bases between. There are 12 residues in the CDR3.

This clone occurred a few times. V usage is TRBV7-9 and J usage is TRBJ1-3, with D unresolved. Germline V gene data show CDR1 as SEHNR and CDR2 as FQNEAQ (reference sequence). The V end lost 10 bases, the J end lost 7 bases, and 8 bases lay between the germline ends. This CDR3 has 10 amino acids. CDR3: CATSKNTIYF. The CDR3, as DNA: TGTGCCACCTCAAAGAACACCATATATTTT.

This chain joins TRBV10-1 and TRBJ1-2; maybe TRBD1 (5 bases). Per the germline V gene, CDR1 is WNHNN and CDR2 is SYGVQD (reference sequence). The V and J ends lost 5 bases and 4 bases respectively, with 8 bases between them. The length of the CDR3 is 12 residues. The CDR3 DNA reads TGCGCCAGCAGTCGGGGACGCTATGGCTACACCTTC. Translated, it gives CASSRGRYGYTF.

This clone was detected many times. The CDR3 sequence: CSASLLDEAVNTEAFF. The DNA of the CDR3 is TGCAGTGCTAGTTTATTGGATGAGGCCGTGAACACTGAAGCTTTCTTT. The chain has TRBV20-1 and TRBJ1-1; D unresolved. In germline, CDR1 is DFQATT, CDR2 SNEGSKA (reference sequence). Trimming removed 3 bases from V and 0 bases from J, with 17 bases in between. This CDR3 has 16 residues.

This chain joins TRBV20-1 and TRBJ2-7; 7 nucleotides line up with TRBD2. The CDR3 is 15 residues long. Losses at the gene ends were 0 bases for V and 2 bases for J; bases not matched to a gene: 7. The germline V gene has CDR1 DFQATT and CDR2 SNEGSKA (reference sequence). The CDR3 nucleotides read TGCAGTGCTAGAGATCCGTCGGGAGGCCCCTACGAGCAGTACTTC. It encodes CSARDPSGGPYEQYF.

This chain uses TRBV7-9 with TRBJ1-2, with D tentatively TRBD1 (6 bases). V was clipped by 5 bases and J by 6 bases, with 13 bases between them. The CDR3 extends over 13 amino acids. Germline V gene lookup returns CDR1 SEHNR and CDR2 FQNEAQ (reference sequence). The CDR3 DNA is TGTGCCAGCAGCCCCCCTAACAGGGATGGCTACACCTTC. Its protein is CASSPPNRDGYTF.

This clone has a handful of counts. This sequence joins TRBV7-2 and TRBJ1-4; D not resolved. The length of the CDR3 is 15 residues. V was trimmed by 5 bases and J by 8 bases, leaving 18 bases between them. CDR1 is SGHTA, CDR2 FQGNSA, per germline. The CDR3: CASSPTRTVLEKLFF. The CDR3 bases are TGTGCCAGCAGCCCGACCCGGACGGTCTTAGAAAAACTGTTTTTT. Looking up the rest from reference TRBV7-2 and TRBJ1-4 gives the full variable domain: GAGVSQSPSNKVTEKGKDVELRCDPISGHTALYWYRQSLGQGLEFLIYFQGNSAPDKSGLPSDRFSAERTGGSVSTLTIQRTQQEDSAVYLCASSPTRTVLEKLFFGSGTQLSVL.

This clone qualifies as large. The V and J genes are TRBV6-1 and TRBJ1-1, with 8 nucleotides matching TRBD1. Trimming cost V 5 bases and J 1 base; bases outside gene matches: 3. The CDR3 covers 14 residues. CDR1 is MNHNS and CDR2 is SASEGT in the germline V gene. CDR3 in amino acids: CASSPRGQNTEAFF. For the CDR3, the DNA is TGTGCCAGCAGTCCCAGGGGGCAGAACACTGAAGCTTTCTTT.

The chain uses TRBV18 and TRBJ2-7; 8 bases agree with TRBD2. The CDR3 consists of 16 residues. From germline, CDR1 is KGHSH and CDR2 LQKENI. Trimming took 3 bases from V and 2 from J; bases not matched to a gene: 9. The CDR3 spells CASSPAGLASTYEQYF. The CDR3 DNA is TGTGCCAGCTCACCGGCTGGACTAGCCTCTACCTACGAGCAGTACTTC.

The genes are TRBV28 and TRBJ1-6; 9 bases match TRBD1. Germline V CDR1 and CDR2: MDHEN, SYDVKM. CDR3 length: 16 amino acids. J was trimmed by 8 bases and V by 6 bases; bases with no gene match: 11. This CDR3 reads CASSTLGQGTHSPLHF. CDR3 nucleotide sequence: TGTGCCAGCAGCACTTTAGGACAGGGGACCCATTCACCCCTCCACTTT.

This clone has more than one count but fewer than ten. The genes are TRBV20-1 and TRBJ2-7; D might be TRBD1 or TRBD2, each matching 5 bases. The germline V gene encodes CDR1 DFQATT and CDR2 SNEGSKA (reference sequence). Trimming took 3 bases from V and 3 from J, leaving 12 bases between them. The CDR3 sequence is 13 residues long. As DNA, the CDR3 is TGCAGTGCTAGCGCAGGGAGAGGCTACGAGCAGTACTTC. Translated, it gives CSASAGRGYEQYF.

To note about this clone: At one end, the junction sequence differs from germline, possibly due to a read error. The chain employs TRBV6-2 or TRBV6-3 and TRBJ2-6, with D possibly being TRBD1 (5 bases). The CDR3 is 16 residues long. Germline V CDR1 and CDR2: MNHEY, SVGEGT. Here the CDR3 reads CVSSTDSSSGANVLTF. DNA of the CDR3: TGTGTCAGCAGCACAGACAGTAGCTCTGGGGCCAACGTCCTGACTTTC.

By share of the sample, this clone is large. The chain employs TRBV5-1 and TRBJ2-7; D perhaps matches TRBD1 (6 bases). This CDR3 contains 14 residues. From germline, CDR1 is SGHRS and CDR2 YFSETQ. Trimming took 0 bases from V and 7 from J, leaving 14 bases between them. The CDR3 reads CASSLGDTSGEQYF. The CDR3 region has the DNA TGCGCCAGCAGCTTGGGGGACACATCGGGAGAGCAGTACTTC.

In this sample, this clone turned up a few times. V and J are TRBV28 and TRBJ2-3; 11 bases agree with TRBD2. Per germline, CDR1 MDHEN and CDR2 SYDVKM. This CDR3 contains 19 residues. The V segment lost 5 bases and the J segment 1 base; nucleotides outside the gene matches: 14. The CDR3 nucleotides are TGTGCCAGCAGTCCTACTAGCGGGGGTGGAGTACAACGCACAGATACGCAGTATTTT. The encoded protein is CASSPTSGGGVQRTDTQYF.

In the case of this clone: This specimen includes other DNA sequences encoding the same CDR3. The rearrangement links TRBV2 to TRBJ2-3, with a tentative D call TRBD2 (5 bases). From germline, CDR1 is SNHLY and CDR2 FYNNEI. With 6 bases removed from V and 0 bases from J, the gap between germline ends came to 13 bases. There are 15 residues in the CDR3. This CDR3 is CASSETGSSTDTQYF. The DNA of the CDR3 is TGTGCCAGCAGCGAGACGGGATCTAGCACAGATACGCAGTATTTT.

This rearrangement joins TRBV20-1 to TRBJ2-5, with D maybe TRBD2 (5 bases). Trimming removed 6 bases from V and 5 bases from J, with 13 bases in between. Germline V gene sequence: CDR1 DFQATT, CDR2 SNEGSKA (reference sequence). CDR3 length: 12 residues. The CDR3 loop is CSAPTKRETQYF. The CDR3 DNA reads TGCAGTGCCCCCACTAAGCGGGAGACCCAGTACTTC.

This chain links TRBV19 with TRBJ2-7, with 10 nucleotides matching TRBD2. From germline, CDR1 is LNHDA and CDR2 SQIVND (reference sequence). V dropped 8 bases and J dropped 1; count of bases not matched to a gene: 14. The CDR3 covers 17 residues. DNA for the CDR3: TGTGCCAGTTCCCTGAGGAGCGGGAGGGCCTTTTCCTACGAGCAGTACTTC. As protein: CASSLRSGRAFSYEQYF.

This clone turned up a few times. J is TRBJ2-3 and V is TRBV19; 9 bases map to TRBD2. V lost 6 bases to trimming and J lost 4 bases; unmatched junction nucleotides: 8. Germline loops: CDR1 LNHDA, CDR2 SQIVND (reference sequence). The CDR3 contains 15 residues. The CDR3 DNA reads TGTGCCAGTAGCCCCGGGACTAGCAGCTCAGATACGCAGTATTTT. Protein sequence: CASSPGTSSSDTQYF. Filled out from reference TRBV19 and TRBJ2-3, the complete variable domain reads DGGITQSPKYLFRKEGQNVTLSCEQNLNHDAMYWYRQDPGQGLRLIYYSQIVNDFQKGDIAEGYSVSREKKESFPLTVTSAQKNPTAFYLCASSPGTSSSDTQYFGPGTRLTVL.